This passage covers 21 T cell receptor beta chains from one sample sequenced in a study of cytomegalovirus exposure and HLA in healthy donors. The PCR contained 60 Vbeta and 13 Jbeta primers. The table came from immunoSEQ multiplex PCR; TCRdb's copy has only in-frame clones and leaves some out. This sample has under 250,000 clones, with approximately 80% found just once. Sequences were obtained from PBMCs. The receptors here all came from a woman under 40 in good health and CMV-seronegative.

This rearrangement joins TRBV5-1 to TRBJ2-5; 9 bases fit TRBD1. The CDR3 spans 15 residues. The V gene's germline CDR1 is SGHRS and CDR2 YFSETQ. V shed 4 bases, J shed 5 bases, and the junction held 9 bases outside the gene matches. The CDR3: CASSRNRGRRETQYF. In DNA form, the CDR3 reads TGCGCCAGCAGCCGAAACAGGGGGCGTCGGGAGACCCAGTACTTC.

The V and J genes are TRBV6-5 and TRBJ2-7; 9 positions match TRBD1. This CDR3 comprises 15 residues. The trim removed 0 bases at V and 2 bases at J, leaving 2 bases unmatched. Germline CDR1 is MNHEY and CDR2 is SVGAGI. This CDR3 reads CASSYSGQGTYEQYF. The CDR3 DNA sequence: TGTGCCAGCAGTTACTCCGGACAGGGGACCTACGAGCAGTACTTC.

The chain has TRBV18 and TRBJ2-7; weak D call: TRBD2 (5 bases). CDR1 and CDR2 from the germline V gene are KGHSH and LQKENI. This CDR3 is built from 16 residues. V was cut by 1 base and J by 0 bases, with 13 bases left in between. In nucleotides, the CDR3 is TGTGCCAGCTCACCACAAAAGCGGCTCCCCTCCTACGAGCAGTACTTC. Residues: CASSPQKRLPSYEQYF.

This clone was observed a few times. This rearrangement joins TRBV6-1 to TRBJ2-5, with a possible D match to TRBD2 (6 bases). Trimming shortened V by 1 base and J by 4 bases, and 28 bases separated the two germline ends. Per the germline V gene, CDR1 is MNHNS and CDR2 is SASEGT. The CDR3 sequence is 20 residues long. The CDR3 DNA reads TGTGCCAGCAGTGAAGTGTATGCAGGGCTGGAGGGGTACCAAGGAGAGACCCAGTACTTC. This gives the protein CASSEVYAGLEGYQGETQYF.

The rearrangement uses TRBV10-1 and TRBJ2-5; 7 nucleotides match TRBD1. The junction had 6 bases not matched to a gene; V was cut back by 4 bases and J by 4 bases. CDR3 size: 14 residues. Germline CDR1 WNHNN, CDR2 SYGVQD (reference sequence). The CDR3 protein is CASSAGTVGETQYF. Here the CDR3 DNA reads TGCGCCAGCAGTGCCGGGACAGTCGGAGAGACCCAGTACTTC.

The V call is TRBV9, the J call TRBJ2-1, with D possibly being TRBD1 (7 bases). Germline V lookup: CDR1 SGDLS, CDR2 YYNGEE. Trimming took off 0 bases at V and 6 bases at J, with 13 bases between the two ends. The CDR3 runs to 15 residues. The CDR3 nucleotides read TGTGCCAGCAGCGTAGGCGGGACAGCTCCCAATGAGCAGTTCTTC. As protein: CASSVGGTAPNEQFF.

The chain employs TRBV6-6 and TRBJ2-7, with D maybe TRBD1 (6 bases). Germline V gives CDR1 MNHNY, CDR2 SVGAGI (reference sequence). The CDR3 is made up of 14 amino acids. V lost 8 bases to trimming and J lost 3 bases, with 17 bases between them. CDR3 protein: CASALIKGGYEQYF. The CDR3 DNA sequence: TGTGCCAGCGCCCTTATAAAAGGGGGCTACGAGCAGTACTTC.

V is TRBV5-6 and J is TRBJ1-1, with 8 bases that match TRBD1. Per the germline V gene, CDR1 is SGHDT and CDR2 is YYEEEE. This CDR3 is built from 15 residues. Losses at the gene ends were 4 bases for V and 5 bases for J; bases not matched to a gene: 10. The CDR3 DNA sequence: TGTGCCAGCAGCCTAAGTATGACAGGGGCGACTGAAGCTTTCTTT. This sequence encodes CASSLSMTGATEAFF.

The chain is built from TRBV2 and TRBJ1-4, with D possibly matching TRBD1 (5 bases). The CDR3 runs to 15 residues. Germline CDR1 reads SNHLY; CDR2 reads FYNNEI. V was shortened by 5 bases and J by 0 bases, with 10 bases between the two germline ends. The CDR3 DNA reads TGTGCCAGCAGTTATAGCAGGGCAACTAATGAAAAACTGTTTTTT. This sequence encodes CASSYSRATNEKLFF.

This clone was seen a handful of times. The chain employs TRBV27 and TRBJ2-7; D not resolved. In germline, CDR1 is MNHEY, CDR2 SMNVEV (reference sequence). V was pared by 3 bases and J by 2 bases, with 8 bases between. CDR3 length equals 13 residues. As DNA, the CDR3 is TGTGCCAGCAGTTTGGGCAGACCCTACGAGCAGTACTTC. This encodes CASSLGRPYEQYF.

The rearrangement uses TRBV6-1 and TRBJ2-3, with 10 bases aligning to TRBD2. The germline gives CDR1 MNHNS, CDR2 SASEGT. The V gene end was trimmed by 4 bases and the J gene end by 5 bases; junction bases not matched to a gene: 3. The CDR3 extends over 14 amino acids. Here the CDR3 reads CASSVAGGGDTQYF. The CDR3 DNA reads as TGTGCCAGCAGTGTAGCGGGGGGTGGAGATACGCAGTATTTT.

This clone was detected only once. CDR3 sequence (DNA): TGCAGCGTTTGGCAACGGGGGTACAACTATGGCTACACCTTC. Translation: CSVWQRGYNYGYTF. The gene calls are TRBV29-1 and TRBJ1-2, with D perhaps matching TRBD1 (5 bases). This CDR3 contains 14 residues. Germline V CDR1 and CDR2: SQVTM, ANQGSEA. Trimming took off 5 bases at V and 2 bases at J, with 15 bases between the two ends.

This clone was seen a single time. The chain couples TRBV5-5 to TRBJ2-2, with D maybe TRBD2 (5 bases). In germline, CDR1 is SGHKS, CDR2 YYEKEE (reference sequence). The CDR3 is made up of 15 amino acids. V was shortened by 4 bases and J by 6 bases, with 16 bases between the two germline ends. CDR3 protein: CASSPLTREPGELFF. The CDR3 nucleotides read TGTGCCAGCAGCCCCCTTACGAGGGAACCCGGGGAGCTGTTTTTT.

This clone was found a few times. V is TRBV6-1 and J is TRBJ1-1; D call uncertain. V lost 0 bases and J lost 6, with 14 bases in between. The germline CDR1 and CDR2 sequences are MNHNS and SASEGT. The length of the CDR3 is 15 residues. CDR3 coding DNA: TGTGCCAGCAGTGAAGCGCTTACCGTTGGAGCTGAAGCTTTCTTT. Translation: CASSEALTVGAEAFF.

The chain carries TRBV10-2 and TRBJ2-3; the match to TRBD2 covers 11 bases. This CDR3 is built from 15 residues. J gave up 0 bases and V 10 bases, and 6 bases lay outside the gene matches. Germline CDR1 WSHSY, CDR2 SAAADI. CDR3 amino acids: CATSGLAESTDTQYF. The CDR3 DNA sequence: TGCGCCACCTCGGGACTAGCGGAAAGCACAGATACGCAGTATTTT.

The chain is built from TRBV11-3 and TRBJ1-1, with 9 bases aligning to TRBD1. Germline values: CDR1 SGHNT, CDR2 YENEEA. The CDR3 contains 16 residues. J lost 3 bases, V lost 5 bases, and 10 bases had no gene match. The CDR3 sequence is CASSMGQGLGDTEAFF. The DNA of the CDR3 is TGTGCCAGCAGCATGGGACAGGGATTGGGGGACACTGAAGCTTTCTTT.

Of note for this clone: The sample has other DNA sequences that encode this CDR3 too. This rearrangement joins TRBV5-1 to TRBJ1-3; D is uncertain. The germline gives CDR1 SGHRS, CDR2 YFSETQ. This CDR3 spans 14 amino acids. The V end lost 0 bases, the J end lost 6 bases, and 10 bases lay between the germline ends. The CDR3 sequence is CASSLVPGENTIYF. The CDR3 DNA reads as TGCGCCAGCAGCTTGGTGCCAGGCGAAAACACCATATATTTT.

The rearrangement uses TRBV6-5 and TRBJ1-5; possible D gene TRBD1, 6 bases. V gave up 6 bases and J gave up 7 bases, with 16 bases separating them. This CDR3 comprises 14 residues. Germline V gene lookup returns CDR1 MNHEY and CDR2 SVGAGI. CDR3 DNA sequence: TGTGCCAGCAGGTCTCGGGGGGCGGAACAGCCCCAGCATTTT. This translates into CASRSRGAEQPQHF.

V gene TRBV4-2 combines with J gene TRBJ1-5, with unresolved D. The length of the CDR3 is 16 residues. V was clipped by 8 bases and J by 2 bases, with 19 bases between them. CDR1 is LGHNA and CDR2 is YNFKEQ in the germline V gene. For the CDR3, the DNA is TGTGCCAGCGCCCCAGCGGATGGTTGGGGCAATCAGCCCCAGCATTTT. It encodes CASAPADGWGNQPQHF.

By share, this clone ranks as medium-sized. CDR3 sequence reads: CASSVPPGEGGETQYF. DNA of the CDR3: TGTGCCAGCAGTGTACCGCCGGGAGAGGGAGGGGAGACCCAGTACTTC. V gene TRBV6-1 combines with J gene TRBJ2-5, with 7 nucleotides matching TRBD2. The CDR3 extends over 16 amino acids. The ends lost 4 bases at V and 5 bases at J; junction bases unmatched: 13. Germline assignment: CDR1 MNHNS and CDR2 SASEGT.

The chain couples TRBV9 to TRBJ2-3; TRBD2 aligns across 11 bases. The J segment lost 3 bases and the V segment lost 0 bases, leaving 6 bases of the junction unmatched. This CDR3 contains 17 residues. CDR1 SGDLS and CDR2 YYNGEE come from the germline V gene. CDR3 sequence: CASSVAVAGGLTDTQYF. CDR3 nucleotides: TGTGCCAGCAGCGTAGCGGTAGCGGGGGGGCTGACAGATACGCAGTATTTT. Variable domain in full (rest from reference TRBV9 and TRBJ2-3): DSGVTQTPKHLITATGQRVTLRCSPRSGDLSVYWYQQSLDQGLQFLIQYYNGEERAKGNILERFSAQQFPDLHSELNLSSLELGDSALYFCASSVAVAGGLTDTQYFGPGTRLTVL.